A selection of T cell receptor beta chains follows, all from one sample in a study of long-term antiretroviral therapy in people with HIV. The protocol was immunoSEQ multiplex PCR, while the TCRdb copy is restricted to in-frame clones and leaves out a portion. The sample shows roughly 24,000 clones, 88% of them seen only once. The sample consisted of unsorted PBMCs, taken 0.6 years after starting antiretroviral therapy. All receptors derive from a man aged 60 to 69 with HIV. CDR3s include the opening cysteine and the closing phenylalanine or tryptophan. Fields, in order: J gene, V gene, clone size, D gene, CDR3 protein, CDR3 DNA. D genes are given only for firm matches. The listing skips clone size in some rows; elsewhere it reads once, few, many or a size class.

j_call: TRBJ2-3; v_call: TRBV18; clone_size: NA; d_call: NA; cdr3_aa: CASSRRQRISTDTQYF; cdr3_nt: TGTGCCAGCTCACGAAGACAGCGAATTAGCACAGATACGCAGTATTTT
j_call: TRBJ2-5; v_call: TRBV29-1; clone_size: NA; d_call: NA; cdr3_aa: CSVTHVGAGETQYF; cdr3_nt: TGCAGCGTGACCCACGTAGGGGCGGGAGAGACCCAGTACTTC
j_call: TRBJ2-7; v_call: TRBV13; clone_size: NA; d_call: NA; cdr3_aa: CASSWRRAYEQYF; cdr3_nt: TGTGCCAGCAGCTGGCGCAGGGCCTACGAGCAGTACTTC
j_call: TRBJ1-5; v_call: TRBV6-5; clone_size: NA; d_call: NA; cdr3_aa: CASSSGQNNQPQHF; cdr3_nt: TGTGCCAGCAGTAGCGGACAGAACAATCAGCCCCAGCATTTT
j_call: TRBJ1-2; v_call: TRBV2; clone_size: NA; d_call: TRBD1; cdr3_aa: CASLRHDRVGYGYTF; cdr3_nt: TGTGCCAGCCTTCGACACGACAGGGTTGGCTATGGCTACACCTTC
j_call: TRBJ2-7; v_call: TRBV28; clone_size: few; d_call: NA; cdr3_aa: CVAGTTPYEQYF; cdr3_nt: TGTGTGGCCGGGACAACCCCCTACGAGCAGTACTTC
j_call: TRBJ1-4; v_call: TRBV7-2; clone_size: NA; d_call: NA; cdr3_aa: CASSLTRGNEKLFF; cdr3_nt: TGTGCCAGCAGCTTAACGAGGGGTAATGAAAAACTGTTTTTT
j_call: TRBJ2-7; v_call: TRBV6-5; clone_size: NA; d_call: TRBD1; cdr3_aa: CASSAGTGSNEQYF; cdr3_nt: TGTGCCAGCAGTGCCGGGACAGGGTCCAACGAGCAGTACTTC
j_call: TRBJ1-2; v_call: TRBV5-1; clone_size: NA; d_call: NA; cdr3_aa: CASSLAGQAGNGYTF; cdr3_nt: TGCGCCAGCAGCTTGGCCGGGCAGGCCGGGAATGGCTACACCTTC
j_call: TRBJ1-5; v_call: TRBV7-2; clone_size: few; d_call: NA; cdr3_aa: CASSSLGGQPQHF; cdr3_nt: TGTGCCAGCAGCTCACTGGGGGGTCAGCCCCAGCATTTT
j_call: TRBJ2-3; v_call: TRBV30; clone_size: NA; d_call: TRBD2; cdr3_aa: CAWDSGGGPTDTQYF; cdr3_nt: TGTGCCTGGGACTCGGGGGGGGGACCCACAGATACGCAGTATTTT
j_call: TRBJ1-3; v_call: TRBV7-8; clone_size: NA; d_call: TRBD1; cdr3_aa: CASSGQGGNTIYF; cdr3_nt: TGTGCCAGCAGCGGACAGGGTGGAAACACCATATATTTT
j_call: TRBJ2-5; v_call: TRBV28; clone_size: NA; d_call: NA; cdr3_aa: CASSLRPGSGEETQYF; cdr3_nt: TGTGCCAGCAGTTTAAGGCCGGGCAGTGGGGAGGAGACCCAGTACTTC
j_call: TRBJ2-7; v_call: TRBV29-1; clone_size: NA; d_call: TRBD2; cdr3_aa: CSVDDGGASLYEQYF; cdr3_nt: TGCAGCGTTGACGACGGGGGGGCTTCCCTCTACGAGCAGTACTTC
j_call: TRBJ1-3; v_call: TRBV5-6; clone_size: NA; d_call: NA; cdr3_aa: CASSLVANAGNTIYF; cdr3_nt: TGTGCCAGCAGCTTGGTGGCAAACGCTGGAAACACCATATATTTT
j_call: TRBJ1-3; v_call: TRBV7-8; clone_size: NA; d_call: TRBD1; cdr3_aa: CASSGQGGNTIYF; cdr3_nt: TGTGCCAGTAGCGGACAGGGTGGAAACACCATATATTTT
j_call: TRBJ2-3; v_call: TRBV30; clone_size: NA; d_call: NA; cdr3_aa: CAWSVWSADTQYF; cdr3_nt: TGTGCCTGGAGTGTTTGGAGCGCGGATACGCAGTATTTT
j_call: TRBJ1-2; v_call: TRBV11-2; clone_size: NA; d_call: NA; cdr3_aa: CASSLVGRGGGYTF; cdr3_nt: TGTGCCAGCAGCTTAGTCGGCAGGGGCGGCGGCTACACCTTC
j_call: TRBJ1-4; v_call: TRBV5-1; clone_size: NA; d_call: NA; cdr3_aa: CASSLGERGFNEKLFF; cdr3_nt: TGCGCCAGCAGCCTGGGGGAAAGGGGTTTTAATGAAAAACTGTTTTTT
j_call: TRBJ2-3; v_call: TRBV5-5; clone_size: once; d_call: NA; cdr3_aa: CASSPDIGTQYF; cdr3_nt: TGTGCCAGCAGCCCCGACATCGGTACGCAGTATTTT